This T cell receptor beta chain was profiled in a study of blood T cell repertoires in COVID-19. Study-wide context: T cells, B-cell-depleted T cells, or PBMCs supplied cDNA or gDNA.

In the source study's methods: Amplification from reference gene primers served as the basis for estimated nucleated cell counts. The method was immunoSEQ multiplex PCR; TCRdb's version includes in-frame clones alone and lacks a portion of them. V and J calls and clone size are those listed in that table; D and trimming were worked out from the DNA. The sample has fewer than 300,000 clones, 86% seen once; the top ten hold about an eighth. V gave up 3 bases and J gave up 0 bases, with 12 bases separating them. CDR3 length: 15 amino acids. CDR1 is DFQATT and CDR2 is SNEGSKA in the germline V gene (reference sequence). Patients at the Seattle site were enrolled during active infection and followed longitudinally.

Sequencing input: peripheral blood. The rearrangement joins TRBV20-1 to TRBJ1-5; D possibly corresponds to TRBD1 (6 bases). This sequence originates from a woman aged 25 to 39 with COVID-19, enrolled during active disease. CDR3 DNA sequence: TGCAGTGCTAGTGGTGACAGGCATAGCAATCAGCCCCAGCATTTT. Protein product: CSASGDRHSNQPQHF.